This T cell receptor beta chain stems from a study of identical twins' blood T cells. For the study at large: About twelve libraries, six alpha and six beta, gave roughly 51 million reads.

TCRdb passed the 5' RACE reads through MiXCR, listing each CDR3 protein once. The sample lists 400,000 or so distinct CDR3 sequences, under 30% occurring once. Trimming pared 0 bases from V and 5 bases from J, leaving 6 bases between. Germline loops: CDR1 DFQATT, CDR2 SNEGSKA (reference sequence). CDR3 length equals 12 residues. The source is a woman between 18 and 49 years old in good health. This chain uses TRBV20-1 with TRBJ2-3; D gene uncertain. The material sequenced was PBMCs. The CDR3 nucleotides are TGCAGTGCTAGAGAACCCGAAGATACGCAGTATTTT. Translating it yields CSAREPEDTQYF.